Listed below are T cell receptor beta chains from one sample, sequenced in a study of cytomegalovirus exposure and HLA in healthy donors. The table came from immunoSEQ multiplex PCR; TCRdb's copy has only in-frame clones and leaves some out. The repertoire includes about 130,000 clones, more than 80% of them detected once, and under 3.5% sits in the top ten. Specimen: PBMCs. Source of these receptors: a male donor in good health and CMV-seronegative. CDR3s leave out the opening cysteine and the closing phenylalanine or tryptophan. The D gene is left open where the match is weak.

d_gene	v_gene	j_gene	CDR3aa
-	TRBV11-2	TRBJ2-3	ASSLDPGRDTDTQY
-	TRBV7-9	TRBJ1-1	ASRPRDGGMNTEAF
-	TRBV4-1	TRBJ1-2	ASSQDPRGGYT
-	TRBV21-1	TRBJ1-5	ASTISREVDSNQPQH
TRBD1	TRBV7-2	TRBJ1-2	ASSLYSTGMPNYGYT
-	TRBV15	TRBJ1-2	ATSRGGGQSEGYT
TRBD1	TRBV5-1	TRBJ1-1	ASSEGLGTGGAENTEAF
-	TRBV19	TRBJ1-1	ASSSPTVYTEAF
TRBD1	TRBV2	TRBJ1-1	ASVLGQGSTEAF
-	TRBV5-6	TRBJ2-7	ASSLNSPEQY
TRBD1	TRBV7-9	TRBJ1-1	ASSLPGTANTEAF
TRBD1	TRBV4-3	TRBJ1-1	ASSQELGRGLLDTEAF
TRBD2	TRBV19	TRBJ2-3	ASTSGHTDTQY
-	TRBV7-2	TRBJ1-2	ASSLDSNYGYT
-	TRBV27	TRBJ1-1	ASSLGRVGTEAF
-	TRBV27	TRBJ2-2	ASSLPGGRTGELF
-	TRBV9	TRBJ2-7	ASSVGEGGGPYEQY
TRBD1	TRBV5-1	TRBJ2-7	ASSFPPSPGQDSYEQY
-	TRBV10-1	TRBJ1-2	ASSESPGDGYT
-	TRBV7-2	TRBJ2-7	ASSSFSYEQY
TRBD2	TRBV30	TRBJ2-7	ALEYGLAGAEPYEQY
-	TRBV19	-	ASSKAGEIDEQY
TRBD2	TRBV11-3	TRBJ2-3	ASSPGTGIGLAGEADTQY
TRBD2	TRBV9	TRBJ2-1	SSGLAAPAAYNEQF
-	TRBV7-8	TRBJ2-7	ASSIRTAAYEQY
TRBD1	TRBV10-1	TRBJ1-2	ASSERDSFGYT
TRBD1	TRBV4-1	TRBJ2-3	ASSHDRVDTQY
TRBD1	TRBV9	TRBJ1-2	ASSVGLGTGFGYT